A selection of T cell receptor beta chains follows, all from one sample in a study of brain T cells in children with intractable seizures. The table came from immunoSEQ multiplex PCR; TCRdb's copy has only in-frame clones and leaves some out. The table records about 340,000 clones, over 90% of them present only once. Material: peripheral blood, obtained 4 to 5 months after surgery. These receptors came from a boy under three years old with tuberous sclerosis and intractable seizures. The CDR3 runs from the conserved cysteine through the conserved F or W. Each record gives: D gene, J gene, clone size, V gene, CDR3 DNA, CDR3 protein. The D gene is left open where the match is weak. The listing skips clone size in some rows; elsewhere it reads once, few, many or a size class.

d_gene: TRBD2
j_gene: TRBJ2-1
abundance: once
v_gene: TRBV25-1
CDR3nt: TGTGCCAGCAGTGCCCCCGGGACTAGCGGGAGGATTGAGCAGTTCTTC
CDR3aa: CASSAPGTSGRIEQFF

d_gene: TRBD2
j_gene: TRBJ2-1
abundance: -
v_gene: TRBV30
CDR3nt: TGTGCCTGGAATACGGGACTAGCGACCAATGAGCAGTTCTTC
CDR3aa: CAWNTGLATNEQFF

d_gene: -
j_gene: TRBJ1-1
abundance: -
v_gene: TRBV7-9
CDR3nt: TGTGCCAGCAGCTTAGTAGTATCGGGAGGGGCTTTCTTT
CDR3aa: CASSLVVSGGAFF

d_gene: -
j_gene: TRBJ1-1
abundance: -
v_gene: TRBV9
CDR3nt: TGTGCCAGCAGCGTAGTGAGGGGGGAATCCATGAACACTGAAGCTTTCTTT
CDR3aa: CASSVVRGESMNTEAFF

d_gene: TRBD1
j_gene: TRBJ1-2
abundance: -
v_gene: TRBV30
CDR3nt: TGTGCCTGGAGTGTAAACAGGGGAGGATCCGGCTACACCTTC
CDR3aa: CAWSVNRGGSGYTF

d_gene: -
j_gene: TRBJ2-7
abundance: -
v_gene: TRBV3-1/TRBV3-2
CDR3nt: TGTGCCAGCAGCCCAGGGGGGGGGATGCAGTACTTC
CDR3aa: CASSPGGGMQYF

d_gene: TRBD2
j_gene: TRBJ2-2
abundance: -
v_gene: TRBV4-1
CDR3nt: TGCGCCAGCAGCCAAGAACCACTAGCGGGCGGAAACACCGGGGAGCTGTTTTTT
CDR3aa: CASSQEPLAGGNTGELFF

d_gene: -
j_gene: TRBJ1-1
abundance: -
v_gene: TRBV19
CDR3nt: TGTGCCAGTAGTCCCTCGACAGTCCACACTGAAGCTTTCTTT
CDR3aa: CASSPSTVHTEAFF

d_gene: TRBD1
j_gene: TRBJ1-2
abundance: -
v_gene: TRBV5-4
CDR3nt: TGTGCCAGCAGCTTGATCAAGATCAAAGGGACAGGGTTAGGTGGCTACACCTTC
CDR3aa: CASSLIKIKGTGLGGYTF

d_gene: -
j_gene: TRBJ2-4
abundance: -
v_gene: TRBV6-6
CDR3nt: TGTGCCAGCAGGGGTGGGGGAACCGGGGCCAAAAACATTCAGTACTTC
CDR3aa: CASRGGGTGAKNIQYF

d_gene: -
j_gene: TRBJ1-1
abundance: -
v_gene: TRBV19
CDR3nt: TGTGCCAGTAGTGCCCTGAGGAACACTGAAGCTTTCTTT
CDR3aa: CASSALRNTEAFF

d_gene: -
j_gene: TRBJ1-1
abundance: -
v_gene: TRBV4-1
CDR3nt: TGCGCCAGCAGCCAAGGGGCAGGGGCCACTGAAGCTTTCTTT
CDR3aa: CASSQGAGATEAFF

d_gene: -
j_gene: TRBJ1-5
abundance: -
v_gene: TRBV6-5
CDR3nt: TGTGCCAGCAGTTACCGGGCTGGTTTTGAGCCCCAGCATTTT
CDR3aa: CASSYRAGFEPQHF

d_gene: -
j_gene: TRBJ1-3
abundance: -
v_gene: TRBV4-1
CDR3nt: TGCGCCAGCAGCCAAGGTCCCGGACGCCAGCCTGGAAACACCATATATTTT
CDR3aa: CASSQGPGRQPGNTIYF

d_gene: -
j_gene: TRBJ2-5
abundance: once
v_gene: TRBV18
CDR3nt: TGTGCCAGCTCCTTTGGTTGGACGTACAGCGCCCCGGGCGGGGAGACCCAGTACTTC
CDR3aa: CASSFGWTYSAPGGETQYF

d_gene: -
j_gene: TRBJ1-5
abundance: few
v_gene: TRBV2
CDR3nt: TGTGCCAGCAGTGAACGTGCCTCGGGTCAGCCCCAGCATTTT
CDR3aa: CASSERASGQPQHF

d_gene: -
j_gene: TRBJ1-1
abundance: -
v_gene: TRBV29-1
CDR3nt: TGCAGTTCTGGGGTGGCAGACACTGAAGCTTTCTTT
CDR3aa: CSSGVADTEAFF

d_gene: -
j_gene: TRBJ1-1
abundance: -
v_gene: TRBV28
CDR3nt: TGTGCCAGCAGTTTAATGGCGGGGACTATAGCTTTCTTT
CDR3aa: CASSLMAGTIAFF

d_gene: -
j_gene: TRBJ2-2
abundance: -
v_gene: TRBV7-3
CDR3nt: TGTGCCAGCAGCTCAAGCTCCGGAAGGACCGGGGAGCTGTTTTTT
CDR3aa: CASSSSSGRTGELFF

d_gene: -
j_gene: TRBJ1-6
abundance: -
v_gene: TRBV5-5
CDR3nt: TGTGCCAGCAGCCTAGTGGGGTCTAGCGATTCACCCCTCCACTTT
CDR3aa: CASSLVGSSDSPLHF

d_gene: -
j_gene: TRBJ1-1
abundance: -
v_gene: TRBV24-1
CDR3nt: TGTGCCACCAGTGATTTCCCCGGGACTGAAGCTTTCTTT
CDR3aa: CATSDFPGTEAFF

d_gene: TRBD1
j_gene: TRBJ2-7
abundance: -
v_gene: TRBV24-1
CDR3nt: TGTGCCACCAGTGCCGGGACAGGGAGGGTCGAGCAGTACTTC
CDR3aa: CATSAGTGRVEQYF

d_gene: TRBD1
j_gene: TRBJ1-1
abundance: -
v_gene: TRBV19
CDR3nt: TGTGCCAGTAGCGTCAGGGGGGAACCTGAAGCTTTCTTT
CDR3aa: CASSVRGEPEAFF

d_gene: -
j_gene: TRBJ2-5
abundance: -
v_gene: TRBV9
CDR3nt: TGTGCCAGCAGCCCACAGGGCCAAGAGACCCAGTACTTC
CDR3aa: CASSPQGQETQYF

d_gene: -
j_gene: TRBJ1-4
abundance: -
v_gene: TRBV30
CDR3nt: TGTGCCTGGAGTCTCTCCCGCGGAGGACATAATGAAAAACTGTTTTTT
CDR3aa: CAWSLSRGGHNEKLFF

d_gene: TRBD2
j_gene: TRBJ2-1
abundance: once
v_gene: TRBV6-4
CDR3nt: TGTGCCAGCAGTCATAGCGGGGGGGCCTACAATGAGCAGTTCTTC
CDR3aa: CASSHSGGAYNEQFF

d_gene: -
j_gene: TRBJ2-7
abundance: -
v_gene: TRBV7-9
CDR3nt: TGTGCCAGCGCTACCCCGGGAACCGAGCAGTACTTC
CDR3aa: CASATPGTEQYF

d_gene: -
j_gene: TRBJ1-5
abundance: -
v_gene: TRBV2
CDR3nt: TGTGCCAGCAAGACAGAGGAGGTAAATCAGCCCCAGCATTTT
CDR3aa: CASKTEEVNQPQHF

d_gene: -
j_gene: TRBJ1-1
abundance: -
v_gene: TRBV29-1
CDR3nt: TGCAGCGTCGGGCGGGGGAACACTGAAGCTTTCTTT
CDR3aa: CSVGRGNTEAFF

d_gene: -
j_gene: TRBJ1-1
abundance: -
v_gene: TRBV27
CDR3nt: TGTGCCAGTGGACATTTGAACACTGAAGCTTTCTTT
CDR3aa: CASGHLNTEAFF

d_gene: TRBD1
j_gene: TRBJ2-7
abundance: -
v_gene: TRBV5-4
CDR3nt: TGTGCCAGCAGCGGACAGGGGCCCCACGAGCAGTACTTC
CDR3aa: CASSGQGPHEQYF

d_gene: -
j_gene: TRBJ2-1
abundance: once
v_gene: TRBV7-3
CDR3nt: TGTGCCAGCAGCTTAGGGGGCTCCTACAATGAGCAGTTCTTC
CDR3aa: CASSLGGSYNEQFF

d_gene: -
j_gene: TRBJ2-2
abundance: -
v_gene: TRBV29-1
CDR3nt: TGCAGCGGCCGAGGGATCTCACGGGGCGGGGAGCTGTTTTTT
CDR3aa: CSGRGISRGGELFF

d_gene: TRBD1
j_gene: TRBJ2-1
abundance: -
v_gene: TRBV13
CDR3nt: TGTGCCAGCAGCGCGACTGACAGGGCTCAAGACAATGAGCAGTTCTTC
CDR3aa: CASSATDRAQDNEQFF

d_gene: -
j_gene: TRBJ1-5
abundance: -
v_gene: TRBV2
CDR3nt: TGTGCCAGCAGTGATGTCCGAAGCAATCAGCCCCAGCATTTT
CDR3aa: CASSDVRSNQPQHF

d_gene: -
j_gene: TRBJ1-6
abundance: -
v_gene: TRBV6-5
CDR3nt: TGTGCCAGCAGTTACGGGGCAGGGAATTCACCCCTCCACTTT
CDR3aa: CASSYGAGNSPLHF

d_gene: -
j_gene: TRBJ2-3
abundance: -
v_gene: TRBV12-5
CDR3nt: TGTGCTAGTGGTACAGATCCTAGCACAGATACGCAGTATTTT
CDR3aa: CASGTDPSTDTQYF

d_gene: -
j_gene: TRBJ2-2
abundance: -
v_gene: TRBV3-1/TRBV3-2
CDR3nt: TGTGCCAGCACACAGGAGAACACCGGGGAGCTGTTTTTT
CDR3aa: CASTQENTGELFF

d_gene: -
j_gene: TRBJ2-5
abundance: -
v_gene: TRBV2
CDR3nt: TGTGCCAGCAGGGCGCCTTCGGGACCGCTCCGGACCCAGTACTTC
CDR3aa: CASRAPSGPLRTQYF

d_gene: TRBD1
j_gene: TRBJ2-3
abundance: -
v_gene: TRBV7-3
CDR3nt: TGTGCCAGCAGTCTAGCTATCGGAGGACAGGGCACAGATACGCAGTATTTT
CDR3aa: CASSLAIGGQGTDTQYF

d_gene: -
j_gene: TRBJ2-3
abundance: -
v_gene: TRBV6-1
CDR3nt: TGTGCCAGCAGTGAATTAGGAAGTCGGGGAACCACAGATACGCAGTATTTT
CDR3aa: CASSELGSRGTTDTQYF

d_gene: -
j_gene: TRBJ2-7
abundance: few
v_gene: TRBV18
CDR3nt: TGTGCCAGCTCGCCACCGGGACAAAGAACCGAGCAGTACTTC
CDR3aa: CASSPPGQRTEQYF

d_gene: -
j_gene: TRBJ2-7
abundance: -
v_gene: TRBV19
CDR3nt: TGTGCCAGTAGTCTGGGGACCTACGAGCAGTACTTC
CDR3aa: CASSLGTYEQYF

d_gene: -
j_gene: TRBJ1-6
abundance: -
v_gene: TRBV2
CDR3nt: TGTGCCAGCAGAAGCCCGGACACCAGCCTGTATAATTCACCCCTCCACTTT
CDR3aa: CASRSPDTSLYNSPLHF

d_gene: -
j_gene: TRBJ1-1
abundance: -
v_gene: TRBV30
CDR3nt: TGTGCCTGGAGTATCGATACTGAAGCTTTCTTT
CDR3aa: CAWSIDTEAFF

d_gene: TRBD1
j_gene: TRBJ1-4
abundance: once
v_gene: TRBV20-1
CDR3nt: TGCATCGGACAGGGGGGGGAAAAACTGTTTTTT
CDR3aa: CIGQGGEKLFF

d_gene: -
j_gene: TRBJ2-2
abundance: -
v_gene: TRBV20-1
CDR3nt: TGCAGTGCTAGTAGGTCCGCCACCGGGGAGCTGTTTTTT
CDR3aa: CSASRSATGELFF